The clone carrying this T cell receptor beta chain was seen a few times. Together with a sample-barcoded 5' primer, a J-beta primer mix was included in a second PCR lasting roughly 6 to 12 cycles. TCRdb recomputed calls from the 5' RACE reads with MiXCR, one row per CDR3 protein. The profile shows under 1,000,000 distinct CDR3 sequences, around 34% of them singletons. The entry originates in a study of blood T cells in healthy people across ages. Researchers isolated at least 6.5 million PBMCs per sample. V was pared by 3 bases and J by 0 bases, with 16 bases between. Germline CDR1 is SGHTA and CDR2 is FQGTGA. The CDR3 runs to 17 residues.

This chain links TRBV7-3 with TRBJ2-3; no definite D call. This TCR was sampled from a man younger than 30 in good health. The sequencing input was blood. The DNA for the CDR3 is TGTGCCAGCAGCTTGGGCTACCTCGGGCAGAGCACAGATACGCAGTATTTT. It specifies CASSLGYLGQSTDTQYF.